This T cell receptor beta chain was obtained from a study of T cell responses to AZD1222 COVID-19 vaccine. Study context: Pooling covered second doses at about 4 or about 12 weeks.

Per germline, CDR1 SEHNR and CDR2 FQNEAQ (reference sequence). V was cut by 0 bases and J by 5 bases, with 11 bases left in between. This CDR3 contains 15 residues. Turning to this clone: What it recognizes is unknown.

Study-level results: Just six AZD1222 recipients were seropositive at baseline. In all cases, repertoires were sampled only after the peak T cell response. Donor demographics were predominantly white British with a female majority; clonal diversity may be underestimated.

Measured with immunoSEQ multiplex PCR; TCRdb has only the in-frame clones, and not every one. The table has 200,000 or so clones, around 92% seen once. The clonotype originates from an adult in good health. The chain combines TRBV7-9 with TRBJ2-1, with D unresolved. The sample here was peripheral blood, taken on day 0 of AZD1222 vaccination. The CDR3 region has the DNA TGTGCCAGCAGCTTAGCCGAAGAAATCAACAATGAGCAGTTCTTC. Its translation is CASSLAEEINNEQFF. Together with reference TRBV7-9 and TRBJ2-1, the CDR3 gives the full variable domain: DTGVSQNPRHKITKRGQNVTFRCDPISEHNRLYWYRQTLGQGPEFLTYFQNEAQLEKSRLLSDRFSAERPKGSFSTLEIQRTEQGDSAMYLCASSLAEEINNEQFFGPGTRLTVL.